Each of the 5 T cell receptor beta chains below was sequenced from the same sample in a study of blood T cells in healthy people across ages. Primers used in a second PCR of about 7 to 12 cycles were a sample-barcoded 5' primer and a J-beta primer mix. TCRdb re-called the 5' RACE reads through MiXCR, storing one row per CDR3 protein. The sample records approximately 1.5 million distinct CDR3 sequences, 35% to 45% being singletons. Sequenced: blood. All receptors derive from a young woman in good health.

This chain connects TRBV4-2 to TRBJ2-5; D gene unclear. The end of the DNA is better explained by TRBJ2-7, so the J call may be wrong. Germline-derived CDR1 and CDR2 are LGHNA and YNFKEQ. This CDR3 has 15 residues. The CDR3 DNA reads as TGTGCCAGCAGCCAAGATCTGGGCCGCCTCTACGAGCAGTACTTC. This sequence encodes CASSQDLGRLYEQYF.

Points on this clonotype: A much larger clone lies a single base off, so this may be a read error. The chain has TRBV15 and TRBJ2-1, with D perhaps matching TRBD1 (6 bases). The CDR3 contains 12 residues. Germline V gives CDR1 LNHNV, CDR2 YYDKDF (reference sequence). The CDR3 here is CATSGHYDEQFF. The CDR3 region has the DNA TGTGCCACATCGGGACACTACGATGAGCAGTTCTTC.

The CDR3 coding sequence is TGTGCCAGCAGTGAAGCGGGACAGGGCATTCAGCCCCAGCATTTT. Residues: CASSEAGQGIQPQHF. The genes are TRBV2 and TRBJ1-5; 9 bases map to TRBD1. CDR1 is SNHLY and CDR2 is FYNNEI in the germline V gene. The V gene end was trimmed by 0 bases and the J gene end by 6 bases; junction bases not matched to a gene: 3. The CDR3 is 15 amino acids.

The J gene is TRBJ2-5, the V gene TRBV20-1; D is perhaps TRBD2 (6 bases). The J call may be mistaken, given a closer DNA end match to TRBJ2-7. In germline, CDR1 is DFQATT, CDR2 SNEGSKA (reference sequence). This CDR3 is built from 15 residues. In DNA form, the CDR3 reads TGCAGTGCACGAGCACCCCGGCGCGGGAATTACGAGCAGTACTTC. As protein: CSARAPRRGNYEQYF.

This clonotype was seen just once. The chain recombines TRBV30 with TRBJ1-1, with unresolved D. The CDR3 consists of 12 residues. V lost 3 bases to trimming and J lost 3 bases, with 8 bases between them. Germline V gene lookup returns CDR1 GTSNPN and CDR2 SVGIG (reference sequence). This CDR3 is CAWSPQYTEAFF. CDR3 in DNA: TGTGCCTGGAGCCCCCAGTACACTGAAGCTTTCTTT.